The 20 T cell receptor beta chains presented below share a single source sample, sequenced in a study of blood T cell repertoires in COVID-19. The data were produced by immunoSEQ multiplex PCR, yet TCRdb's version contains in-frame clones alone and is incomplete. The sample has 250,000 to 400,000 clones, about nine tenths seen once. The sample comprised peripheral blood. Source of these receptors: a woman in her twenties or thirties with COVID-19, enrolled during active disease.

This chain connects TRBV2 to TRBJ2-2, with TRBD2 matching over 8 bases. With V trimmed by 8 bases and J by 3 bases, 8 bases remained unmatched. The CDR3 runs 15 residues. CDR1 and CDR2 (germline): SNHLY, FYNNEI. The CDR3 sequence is CASGPGTRDTGELFF. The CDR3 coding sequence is TGTGCCAGCGGACCCGGGACTAGGGACACCGGGGAGCTGTTTTTT.

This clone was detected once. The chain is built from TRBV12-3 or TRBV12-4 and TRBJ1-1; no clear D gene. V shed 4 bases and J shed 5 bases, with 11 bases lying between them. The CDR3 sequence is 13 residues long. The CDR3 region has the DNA TGTGCCAGCAGTTCCTGGACGGGGACTGAAGCTTTCTTT. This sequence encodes CASSSWTGTEAFF.

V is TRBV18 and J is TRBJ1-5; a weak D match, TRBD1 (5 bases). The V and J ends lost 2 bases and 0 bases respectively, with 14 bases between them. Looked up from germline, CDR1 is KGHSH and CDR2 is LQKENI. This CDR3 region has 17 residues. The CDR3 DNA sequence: TGTGCCAGCTCACCAGTGGCGGGGGGGGATAGCAATCAGCCCCAGCATTTT. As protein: CASSPVAGGDSNQPQHF.

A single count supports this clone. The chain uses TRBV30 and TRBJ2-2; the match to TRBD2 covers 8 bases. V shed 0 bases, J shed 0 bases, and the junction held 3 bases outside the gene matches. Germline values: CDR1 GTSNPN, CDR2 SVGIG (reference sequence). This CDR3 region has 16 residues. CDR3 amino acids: CAWSVRGGPNTGELFF. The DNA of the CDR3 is TGTGCCTGGAGTGTACGCGGGGGGCCGAACACCGGGGAGCTGTTTTTT.

The DNA for the CDR3 is TGTGCCGTGCGGGGGGGGACAAGTGGAAACACCATATATTTT. Protein: CAVRGGTSGNTIYF. This chain uses TRBV6-5 with TRBJ1-3, with TRBD1 as a possible D gene (6 bases). Trimming removed 11 bases from V and 3 bases from J, with 17 bases in between. This CDR3 comprises 14 residues. Germline V lookup: CDR1 MNHEY, CDR2 SVGAGI.

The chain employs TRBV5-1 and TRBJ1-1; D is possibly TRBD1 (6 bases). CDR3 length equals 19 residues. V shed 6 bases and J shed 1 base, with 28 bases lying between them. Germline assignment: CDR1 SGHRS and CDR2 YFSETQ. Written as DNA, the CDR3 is TGCGCCAGCACCCCGGACAGCCAGGGCTTCAGAAAGGGGAACACTGAAGCTTTCTTT. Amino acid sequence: CASTPDSQGFRKGNTEAFF.

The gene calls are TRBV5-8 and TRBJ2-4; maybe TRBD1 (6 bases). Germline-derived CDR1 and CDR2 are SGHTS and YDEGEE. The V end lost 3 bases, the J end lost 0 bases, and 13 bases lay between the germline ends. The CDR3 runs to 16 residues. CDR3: CASSSWGREAKNIQYF. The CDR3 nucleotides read TGTGCCAGCAGCTCCTGGGGGCGAGAAGCCAAAAACATTCAGTACTTC.

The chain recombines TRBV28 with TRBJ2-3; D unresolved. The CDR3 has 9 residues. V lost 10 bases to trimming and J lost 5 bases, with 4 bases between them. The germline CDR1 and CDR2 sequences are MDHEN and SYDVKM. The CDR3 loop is CATGDTQYF. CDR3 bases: TGTGCCACAGGAGATACGCAGTATTTT.

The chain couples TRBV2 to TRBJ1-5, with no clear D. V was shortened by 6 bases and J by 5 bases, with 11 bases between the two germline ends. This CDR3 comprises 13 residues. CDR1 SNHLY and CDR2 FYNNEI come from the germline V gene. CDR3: CASRSLRDQPQHF. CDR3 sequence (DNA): TGTGCCAGCAGGTCCCTACGGGATCAGCCCCAGCATTTT.

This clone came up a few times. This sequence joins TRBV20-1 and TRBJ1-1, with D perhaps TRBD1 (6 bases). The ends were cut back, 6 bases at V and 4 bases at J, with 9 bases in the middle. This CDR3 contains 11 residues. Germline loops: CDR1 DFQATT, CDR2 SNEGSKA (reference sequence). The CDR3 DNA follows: TGCAGTGCGAGGGGGGGCACTGAAGCTTTCTTT. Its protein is CSARGGTEAFF.

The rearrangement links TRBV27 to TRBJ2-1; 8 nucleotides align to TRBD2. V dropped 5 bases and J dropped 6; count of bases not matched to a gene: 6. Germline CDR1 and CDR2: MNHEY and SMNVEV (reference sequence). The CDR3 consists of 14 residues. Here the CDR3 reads CASSIRGGVNEQFF. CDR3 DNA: TGTGCCAGCAGTATCCGGGGGGGCGTCAATGAGCAGTTCTTC.

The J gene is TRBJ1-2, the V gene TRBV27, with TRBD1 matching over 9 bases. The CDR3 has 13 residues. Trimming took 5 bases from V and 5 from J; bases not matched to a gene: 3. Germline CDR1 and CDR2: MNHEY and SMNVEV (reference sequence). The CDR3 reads CASSTGTGYGYTF. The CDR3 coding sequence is TGTGCCAGCAGTACGGGGACAGGGTATGGCTACACCTTC.

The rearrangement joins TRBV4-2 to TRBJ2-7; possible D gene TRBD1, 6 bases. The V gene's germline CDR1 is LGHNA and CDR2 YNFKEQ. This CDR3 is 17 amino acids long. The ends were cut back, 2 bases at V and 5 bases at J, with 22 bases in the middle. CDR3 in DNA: TGTGCCAGCAGCCAAAAGGGGGTTGGAATCAGGGATGACGAGCAGTACTTC. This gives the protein CASSQKGVGIRDDEQYF.

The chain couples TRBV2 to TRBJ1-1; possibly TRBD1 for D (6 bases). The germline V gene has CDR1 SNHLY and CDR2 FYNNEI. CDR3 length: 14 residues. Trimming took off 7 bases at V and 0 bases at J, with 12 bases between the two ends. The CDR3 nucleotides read TGTGCCAGCAACCCAACAGGGATGAACACTGAAGCTTTCTTT. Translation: CASNPTGMNTEAFF.

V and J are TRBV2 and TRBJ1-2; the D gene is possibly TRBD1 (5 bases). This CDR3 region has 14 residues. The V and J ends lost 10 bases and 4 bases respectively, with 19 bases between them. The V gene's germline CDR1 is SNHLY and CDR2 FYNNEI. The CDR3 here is CATDKPTVPYGYTF. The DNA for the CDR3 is TGTGCCACCGACAAACCGACAGTACCCTATGGCTACACCTTC.

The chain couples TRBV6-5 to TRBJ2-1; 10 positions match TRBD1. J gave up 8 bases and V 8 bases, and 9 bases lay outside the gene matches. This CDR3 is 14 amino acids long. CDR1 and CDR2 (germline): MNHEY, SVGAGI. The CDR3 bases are TGTGCCAGCCACCGGGACAGGGGCCGACATGAGCAGTTCTTC. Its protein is CASHRDRGRHEQFF.

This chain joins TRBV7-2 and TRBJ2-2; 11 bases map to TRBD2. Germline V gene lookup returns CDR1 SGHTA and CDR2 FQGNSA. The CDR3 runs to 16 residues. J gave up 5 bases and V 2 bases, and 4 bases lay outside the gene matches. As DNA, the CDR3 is TGTGCCAGCAGCTTACTAGCGGGGGGTGGTACCGGGGAGCTGTTTTTT. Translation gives CASSLLAGGGTGELFF.

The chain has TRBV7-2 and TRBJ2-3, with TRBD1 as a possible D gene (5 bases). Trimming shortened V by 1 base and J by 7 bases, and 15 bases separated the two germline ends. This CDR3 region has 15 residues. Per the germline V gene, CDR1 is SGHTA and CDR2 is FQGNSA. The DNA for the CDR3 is TGTGCCAGCAGCTTAGACGGCACAGGTGGAAATACGCAGTATTTT. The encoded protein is CASSLDGTGGNTQYF.

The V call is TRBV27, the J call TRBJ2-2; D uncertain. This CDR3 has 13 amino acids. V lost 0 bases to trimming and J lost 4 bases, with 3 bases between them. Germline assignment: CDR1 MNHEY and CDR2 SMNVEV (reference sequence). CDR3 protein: CASSLSATGELFF. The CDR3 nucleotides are TGTGCCAGCAGTTTATCGGCCACCGGGGAGCTGTTTTTT.

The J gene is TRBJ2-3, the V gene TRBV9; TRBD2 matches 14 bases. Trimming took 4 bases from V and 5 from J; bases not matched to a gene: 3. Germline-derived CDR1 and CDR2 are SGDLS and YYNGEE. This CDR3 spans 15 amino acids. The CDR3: CASSLGLAGGDTQYF. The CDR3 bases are TGTGCCAGCAGCCTTGGACTAGCGGGGGGAGATACGCAGTATTTT. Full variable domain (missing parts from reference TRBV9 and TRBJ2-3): DSGVTQTPKHLITATGQRVTLRCSPRSGDLSVYWYQQSLDQGLQFLIQYYNGEERAKGNILERFSAQQFPDLHSELNLSSLELGDSALYFCASSLGLAGGDTQYFGPGTRLTVL.